Following are 4 T cell receptor beta chains from one sample sequenced in a study of T cells after yellow fever vaccination. TCRdb processed the 5' RACE reads anew with MiXCR; each CDR3 protein has one entry. Of 150,000 to 200,000 distinct CDR3 sequences in the sample, roughly 9.6% are singletons; the top ten hold about 38%. The sequencing used CD8+ T cells sorted from PBMCs, collected 15 days after the yellow fever booster vaccination. The receptor source for this set is a man between 18 and 29 years old who received the YFV17D yellow fever vaccine.

This clonotype was recorded at least ten times. The chain combines TRBV7-9 with TRBJ2-1; 10 nucleotides match TRBD2. The J segment lost 0 bases and the V segment lost 9 bases, leaving 11 bases of the junction unmatched. The CDR3 has 17 amino acids. The germline V gene encodes CDR1 SEHNR and CDR2 FQNEAQ (reference sequence). CDR3 in amino acids: CASLAGGHYPSYNEQFF. The CDR3 DNA reads TGTGCCAGTTTAGCGGGGGGACACTACCCCTCCTACAATGAGCAGTTCTTC. The whole variable domain, filled in from reference TRBV7-9 and TRBJ2-1, reads DTGVSQNPRHKITKRGQNVTFRCDPISEHNRLYWYRQTLGQGPEFLTYFQNEAQLEKSRLLSDRFSAERPKGSFSTLEIQRTEQGDSAMYLCASLAGGHYPSYNEQFFGPGTRLTVL.

This chain connects TRBV9 to TRBJ2-7; 11 nucleotides align to TRBD1. Unmatched junction bases numbered 4, after V lost 2 bases and J lost 6 bases. Germline loops: CDR1 SGDLS, CDR2 YYNGEE. This CDR3 has 14 residues. CDR3 in amino acids: CASSVGGQGGEQYF. CDR3 coding DNA: TGTGCCAGCAGCGTGGGGGGACAGGGGGGCGAGCAGTACTTC.

This clonotype was counted a few times. The rearrangement joins TRBV20-1 to TRBJ1-2; D uncertain. Germline V gene sequence: CDR1 DFQATT, CDR2 SNEGSKA (reference sequence). V lost 1 base to trimming and J lost 0 bases, with 15 bases between them. This CDR3 comprises 16 residues. The CDR3 DNA reads TGCAGTGCTAGAGTTGTAGACCGCGATGCTAACTATGGCTACACCTTC. Its protein is CSARVVDRDANYGYTF.

This clonotype was seen a handful of times. The rearrangement links TRBV5-1 to TRBJ1-2; 8 bases fit TRBD1. The V and J ends lost 4 bases and 4 bases, in that order; junction bases with no gene match: 12. From germline, CDR1 is SGHRS and CDR2 YFSETQ. This CDR3 region has 16 residues. CDR3 protein: CASSPTGETLVYGYTF. CDR3 in DNA: TGCGCCAGCAGCCCGACAGGGGAGACGCTGGTCTATGGCTACACCTTC.